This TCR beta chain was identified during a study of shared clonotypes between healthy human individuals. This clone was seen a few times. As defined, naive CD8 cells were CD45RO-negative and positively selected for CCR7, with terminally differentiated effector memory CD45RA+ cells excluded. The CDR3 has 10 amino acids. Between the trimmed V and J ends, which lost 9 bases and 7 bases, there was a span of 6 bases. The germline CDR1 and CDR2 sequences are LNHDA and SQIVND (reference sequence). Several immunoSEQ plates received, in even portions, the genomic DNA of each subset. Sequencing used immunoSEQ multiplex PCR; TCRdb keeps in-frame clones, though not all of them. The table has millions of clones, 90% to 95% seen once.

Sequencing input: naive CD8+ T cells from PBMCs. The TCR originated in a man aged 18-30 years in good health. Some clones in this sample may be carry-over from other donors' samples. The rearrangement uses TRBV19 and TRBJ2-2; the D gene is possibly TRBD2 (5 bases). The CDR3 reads CASRGGELFF. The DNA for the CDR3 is TGTGCCAGCCGGGGCGGGGAGCTGTTTTTT.